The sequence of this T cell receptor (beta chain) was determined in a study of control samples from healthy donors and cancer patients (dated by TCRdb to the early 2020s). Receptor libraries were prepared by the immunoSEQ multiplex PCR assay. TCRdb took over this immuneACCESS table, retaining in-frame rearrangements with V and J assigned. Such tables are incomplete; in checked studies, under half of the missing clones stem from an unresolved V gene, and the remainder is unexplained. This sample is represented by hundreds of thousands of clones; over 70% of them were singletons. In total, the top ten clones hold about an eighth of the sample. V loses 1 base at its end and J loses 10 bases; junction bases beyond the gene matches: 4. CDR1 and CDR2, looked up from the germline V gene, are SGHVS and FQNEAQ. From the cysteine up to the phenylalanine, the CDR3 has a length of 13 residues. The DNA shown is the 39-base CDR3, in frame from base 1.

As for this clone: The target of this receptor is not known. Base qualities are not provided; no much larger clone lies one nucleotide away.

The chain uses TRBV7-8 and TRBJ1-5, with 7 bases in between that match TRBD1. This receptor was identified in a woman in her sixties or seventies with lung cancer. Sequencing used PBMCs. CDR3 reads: CASSLGQGTPQHF. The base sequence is TGTGCCAGCAGCTTAGGACAGGGTACCCCCCAGCATTTT.